One and the same sample provided the 12 T cell receptor beta chains below, sequenced in a study of siplizumab effects on memory and regulatory T cells. TCRdb keeps only in-frame clones here, not all; method: immunoSEQ multiplex PCR. In the table there are fewer than 85,000 clones, 95% of which are singletons. Sequencing was carried out using CD8+ T cells sorted from blood. Every receptor here comes from a human donor in good health.

The chain is built from TRBV19 and TRBJ1-2, with D perhaps matching TRBD1 (5 bases). This CDR3 is built from 13 residues. Germline V lookup: CDR1 LNHDA, CDR2 SQIVND (reference sequence). Trimming pared 1 base from V and 8 bases from J, leaving 11 bases between. The CDR3 protein is CASSIAGTGGYTF. For the CDR3, the DNA is TGTGCCAGTAGTATAGCAGGGACGGGCGGCTACACCTTC.

J is TRBJ2-7 and V is TRBV28; D is possibly TRBD2 (5 bases). The CDR3 extends over 18 amino acids. V lost 4 bases to trimming and J lost 0 bases, with 22 bases between them. CDR1 MDHEN and CDR2 SYDVKM come from the germline V gene. The chain's CDR3 is CASSSVVLAPHSSYEQYF. The CDR3 DNA sequence: TGTGCCAGCAGTTCAGTCGTATTAGCGCCTCATTCCTCCTACGAGCAGTACTTC. Filled out from reference TRBV28 and TRBJ2-7, the complete variable domain reads DVKVTQSSRYLVKRTGEKVFLECVQDMDHENMFWYRQDPGLGLRLIYFSYDVKMKEKGDIPEGYSVSREKKERFSLILESASTNQTSMYLCASSSVVLAPHSSYEQYFGPGTRLTVT.

As DNA, the CDR3 is TGCGCCAGCAGCTTCACCGGGACTAGCGGAGAGACCCAGTACTTC. Its protein product is CASSFTGTSGETQYF. The chain employs TRBV5-1 and TRBJ2-5; TRBD2 aligns across 11 bases. The CDR3 loop spans 15 amino acids. CDR1 and CDR2 from the germline V gene are SGHRS and YFSETQ. After removal of 2 bases from V and 4 bases from J, the junction contained 4 bases not matched to a gene.

The chain has TRBV18 and TRBJ2-6; D not resolved. Germline V CDR1 and CDR2: KGHSH, LQKENI. V was shortened by 0 bases and J by 2 bases, with 8 bases between the two germline ends. The CDR3 extends over 16 amino acids. The CDR3 region has the DNA TGTGCCAGCTCACCACCAGTACAGACTGGGGCCAACGTCCTGACTTTC. As protein: CASSPPVQTGANVLTF.

The V and J genes are TRBV5-6 and TRBJ2-3, with no clear D. Trimming took off 0 bases at V and 6 bases at J, with 5 bases between the two ends. Germline values: CDR1 SGHDT, CDR2 YYEEEE. The CDR3 consists of 12 residues. The CDR3 sequence: CASSLGSDTQYF. The CDR3 nucleotides read TGTGCCAGCAGCTTGGGTTCGGATACGCAGTATTTT.

The table lists this clone with a count of one. The rearrangement links TRBV13 to TRBJ2-7; the D gene could be TRBD1 or TRBD2 (5 bases each). With 5 bases removed from V and 3 bases from J, the gap between germline ends came to 11 bases. The CDR3 covers 13 residues. Per the germline V gene, CDR1 is PRHDT and CDR2 is FYEKMQ (reference sequence). CDR3 DNA: TGTGCCAGCAGCCCGGGACGGAACTACGAGCAGTACTTC. It codes for CASSPGRNYEQYF.

The V call is TRBV18, the J call TRBJ1-1, with TRBD1 as a possible D gene (6 bases). This CDR3 is built from 16 residues. Germline V gene lookup returns CDR1 KGHSH and CDR2 LQKENI. V was trimmed by 6 bases and J by 1 base, leaving 18 bases between them. DNA for the CDR3: TGTGCCAGCTCGTACAACTCAGGGGAACAGAACACTGAAGCTTTCTTT. Its translation is CASSYNSGEQNTEAFF. Looking up the rest from reference TRBV18 and TRBJ1-1 gives the full variable domain: NAGVMQNPRHLVRRRGQEARLRCSPMKGHSHVYWYRQLPEEGLKFMVYLQKENIIDESGMPKERFSAEFPKEGPSILRIQQVVRGDSAAYFCASSYNSGEQNTEAFFGQGTRLTVV.

This chain connects TRBV6-1 to TRBJ2-1, with D possibly being TRBD2 (5 bases). CDR1 MNHNS and CDR2 SASEGT come from the germline V gene. V was shortened by 5 bases and J by 1 base, with 12 bases between the two germline ends. CDR3 length: 15 residues. The CDR3 loop reads CASSLKLGSYNEQFF. CDR3 DNA: TGTGCCAGCAGTCTAAAACTAGGTTCCTACAATGAGCAGTTCTTC.

The chain carries TRBV7-9 and TRBJ2-1; possible D gene TRBD1, 6 bases. Trimming took 6 bases from V and 2 from J, leaving 17 bases between them. This CDR3 has 16 residues. Germline V gene sequence: CDR1 SEHNR, CDR2 FQNEAQ (reference sequence). This CDR3 reads CASSSNQGPPYNEQFF. The CDR3 nucleotides read TGTGCCAGCAGTTCAAATCAGGGGCCCCCCTACAATGAGCAGTTCTTC.

V is TRBV27 and J is TRBJ2-7; TRBD2 aligns across 7 bases. V lost 0 bases to trimming and J lost 4 bases; unmatched junction nucleotides: 9. CDR3 length equals 16 residues. Germline assignment: CDR1 MNHEY and CDR2 SMNVEV (reference sequence). CDR3 sequence reads: CASSLSWAGVTYEQYF. The CDR3, as DNA: TGTGCCAGCAGTTTATCTTGGGCGGGAGTTACTTACGAGCAGTACTTC.

V gene TRBV5-6 combines with J gene TRBJ2-7; D uncertain. Germline V gives CDR1 SGHDT, CDR2 YYEEEE. CDR3 size: 14 residues. Between the trimmed V and J ends, which lost 1 base and 0 bases, there was a span of 8 bases. CDR3 loop: CASSLSESSYEQYF. The CDR3 DNA reads TGTGCCAGCAGCTTGTCAGAGAGCTCCTACGAGCAGTACTTC.

This sequence joins TRBV9 and TRBJ1-4; D is ambiguous. Trimming pared 3 bases from V and 8 bases from J, leaving 17 bases between. The CDR3 has 15 amino acids. CDR1 SGDLS and CDR2 YYNGEE come from the germline V gene. CDR3 in amino acids: CASSGETGQREKLFF. For the CDR3, the DNA is TGTGCCAGCAGCGGTGAAACCGGGCAGCGGGAAAAACTGTTTTTT.